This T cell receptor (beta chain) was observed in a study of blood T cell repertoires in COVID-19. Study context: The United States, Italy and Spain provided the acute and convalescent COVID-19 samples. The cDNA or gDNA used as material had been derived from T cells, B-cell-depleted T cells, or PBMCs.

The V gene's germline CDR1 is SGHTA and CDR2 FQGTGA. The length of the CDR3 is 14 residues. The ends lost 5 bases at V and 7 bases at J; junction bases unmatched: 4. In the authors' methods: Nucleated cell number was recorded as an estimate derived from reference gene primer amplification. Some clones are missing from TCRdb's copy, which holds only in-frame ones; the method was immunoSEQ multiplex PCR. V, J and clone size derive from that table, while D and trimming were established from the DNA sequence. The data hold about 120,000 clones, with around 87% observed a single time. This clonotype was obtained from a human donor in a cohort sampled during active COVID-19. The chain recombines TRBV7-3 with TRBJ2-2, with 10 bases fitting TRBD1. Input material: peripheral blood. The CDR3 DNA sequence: TGTGCCAGCAGCATGGGACAGGGGCACGGGGAGCTGTTTTTT. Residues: CASSMGQGHGELFF.